Presented here are 4 T cell receptor beta chains from one specimen sequenced in a study of T cells in Graves' hyperthyroidism and ophthalmopathy. RNA transcripts gave rise to amplified TCR beta CDR3 regions. During a first-round RT-PCR of the TCR CDR3, the HTBI primer set was used. TCRdb recomputed calls from the multiplex PCR reads with MiXCR, one row per CDR3 protein. Among 550,000 to 850,000 distinct CDR3 sequences listed, around 20% were seen once. The sequenced sample was blood. These receptors were taken from a woman in her forties or fifties with Graves' hyperthyroidism that later progressed to Graves' ophthalmopathy.

V usage is TRBV6-1 and J usage is TRBJ2-2; 12 nucleotides agree with TRBD2. CDR1 and CDR2 from the germline V gene are MNHNS and SASEGT. This CDR3 is built from 19 residues. V lost 5 bases, J lost 7 bases, and 17 bases stayed unmatched. The CDR3 protein is CASSYEGASGGVNVGELFF. The CDR3 region has the DNA TGTGCCAGCAGTTATGAGGGGGCTAGCGGGGGGGTCAACGTCGGGGAGCTGTTTTTT.

This chain connects TRBV2 to TRBJ2-7; TRBD1 agrees at 7 bases. CDR3 length: 14 amino acids. Germline V gene data show CDR1 as SNHLY and CDR2 as FYNNEI. Trimming cost V 7 bases and J 2 bases; bases outside gene matches: 8. The CDR3: CASNEDGTAYEQYF. Written as DNA, the CDR3 is TGTGCCAGCAATGAGGATGGGACAGCCTACGAGCAGTACTTC.

This clonotype came up many times. The V and J genes are TRBV27 and TRBJ2-3; no firm D call. CDR1 MNHEY and CDR2 SMNVEV come from the germline V gene (reference sequence). The CDR3 consists of 14 residues. Trimming took 3 bases from V and 0 from J, leaving 7 bases between them. The DNA of the CDR3 is TGTGCCAGCAGTTTTTATAGCAGCACAGATACGCAGTATTTT. Translation gives CASSFYSSTDTQYF.

Ten or more counts support this clonotype. V and J are TRBV18 and TRBJ2-2; D might be TRBD1 or TRBD2, each matching 5 bases. Germline V gives CDR1 KGHSH, CDR2 LQKENI. V shed 6 bases and J shed 8 bases, with 10 bases lying between them. The CDR3 loop spans 12 amino acids. CDR3 in amino acids: CASSRGEGELFF. DNA for the CDR3: TGTGCCAGCTCGCGAGGGGAAGGGGAGCTGTTTTTT.